The rows below give T cell receptor beta chains drawn from one sample of a study of cytomegalovirus exposure and HLA in healthy donors. TCRdb's copy holds only in-frame clones and misses some; the assay was immunoSEQ multiplex PCR. The sample includes approximately 120,000 clones. The material sequenced was PBMCs. These receptors originate from a man aged 18 to 29 in good health and CMV-seronegative. CDR3s include the opening cysteine and the closing phenylalanine or tryptophan. The D gene is left open where the match is weak.

CDR3nt	CDR3aa	d_gene	v_gene	j_gene
TGTGCCAGCAGTGCGGCGGGTCAGCCCCAGCATTTT	CASSAAGQPQHF	.	TRBV6-1	TRBJ1-5
TGTGCCAGCAGTTTAGAGGGAAGGACTGAAGCTTTCTTT	CASSLEGRTEAFF	.	TRBV27	TRBJ1-1
TGTGCCAGCAGAGAGTCCCTAACCGTGACCGGGGAGCTGTTTTTT	CASRESLTVTGELFF	.	TRBV27	TRBJ2-2
TGTGCCAGCAGCGCCCGGGACAGTCATAATGAAAAACTGTTTTTT	CASSARDSHNEKLFF	TRBD1	TRBV9	TRBJ1-4
TGTGCCAGCAGTTCTAGCGGGGGGCGCACAGATACGCAGTATTTT	CASSSSGGRTDTQYF	TRBD2	TRBV5-4	TRBJ2-3
TGTGCCTGGAGTCCGATCGGCACTGAAGCTTTCTTT	CAWSPIGTEAFF	.	TRBV30	TRBJ1-1
TGTGCCAGCAGCAAGACAGCCTATGGCTACACCTTC	CASSKTAYGYTF	.	TRBV7-2	TRBJ1-2
TGTGCCAGCAGCTCAGGGGGGTCCGGGGGCAATGAGCAGTTCTTC	CASSSGGSGGNEQFF	.	TRBV5-4	TRBJ2-1
TGTGCCTCCCACGCGGGAGATGGCTACACCTTC	CASHAGDGYTF	.	TRBV9	TRBJ1-2
TGTGCCAGCAGCCATTACAGGGGGCTCGGGGAAAAACTGTTTTTT	CASSHYRGLGEKLFF	TRBD1	TRBV11-2	TRBJ1-4
TGCGCCAGCAGCGCTTCGGGACAGGTATCCGGGGAGCTGTTTTTT	CASSASGQVSGELFF	TRBD1	TRBV5-1	TRBJ2-2
TGTGCCAGCAGCTTCAACACCGGGACTCCCGGGAATGAGCAGTTCTTC	CASSFNTGTPGNEQFF	.	TRBV11-2	TRBJ2-1
TGTGCCTGGAGCTGGGGACAGAGCCACAATGAGCAGTTCTTC	CAWSWGQSHNEQFF	TRBD1	TRBV30	TRBJ2-1
TGCGCCAGCAGCTTATCGGACATTACGAACACTGAAGCTTTCTTT	CASSLSDITNTEAFF	.	TRBV10-2	TRBJ1-1
TGTGCCAGCAGCCACCGGACTAGCCGCGACGAGCAGTACTTC	CASSHRTSRDEQYF	TRBD2	TRBV9	TRBJ2-7
TGTGCCAGCAGCCTTGACGAAATAGCGGGGTCAGATACGCAGTATTTT	CASSLDEIAGSDTQYF	TRBD2	TRBV5-4	TRBJ2-3
TGCGCCAGCAACCGGGACAGCCAAGAGACCCAGTACTTC	CASNRDSQETQYF	TRBD1	TRBV5-1	TRBJ2-5
TGTGCCAGCAGACAAGAGGGAACAGGGGGACGGACTGAAGCTTTCTTT	CASRQEGTGGRTEAFF	TRBD1	TRBV7-2	TRBJ1-1
TGCGCCAGCAGCTTGGTGCCCAGGACTAGCGGGAGCCCAGATACGCAGTATTTT	CASSLVPRTSGSPDTQYF	TRBD2	TRBV5-1	TRBJ2-3
TGCGCCAGCAGCCTGGACAGCTATGGCTACACCTTC	CASSLDSYGYTF	.	TRBV5-1	TRBJ1-2
TGTGCCGAGGGACAGGGTTTGAGGGAGCAGTACTTC	CAEGQGLREQYF	TRBD1	TRBV5-5	TRBJ2-7
TGTGCCAGCAGTTACACTGGCGGACAGGGGGCAGCTGAAGCTTTCTTT	CASSYTGGQGAAEAFF	TRBD1	TRBV6-5	TRBJ1-1
TGTGCCAGCCTCTCGCCGGGGGGGAACACTGAAGCTTTCTTT	CASLSPGGNTEAFF	.	TRBV19	TRBJ1-1
TGTGCCAGCAGCTCGGTTACCGGGGAGCTGTTTTTT	CASSSVTGELFF	.	TRBV11-2	TRBJ2-2
TGCGCCAGCAGCCGAGTTGGGACTAACGAGCAGTTCTTC	CASSRVGTNEQFF	TRBD2	TRBV5-1	TRBJ2-1
TGTGCCAGCAGCGCACAAGACAGGAGCGCCTACGAGCAGTACTTC	CASSAQDRSAYEQYF	.	TRBV7-9	TRBJ2-7
TGCAGCGTCCGGACAGTCTACAATGAGCAGTTCTTC	CSVRTVYNEQFF	.	TRBV29-1	TRBJ2-1
TGTGCCAGCAGCTTGGGAGACAGGGCGTACGAGCAGTACTTC	CASSLGDRAYEQYF	TRBD1	TRBV5-6	TRBJ2-7